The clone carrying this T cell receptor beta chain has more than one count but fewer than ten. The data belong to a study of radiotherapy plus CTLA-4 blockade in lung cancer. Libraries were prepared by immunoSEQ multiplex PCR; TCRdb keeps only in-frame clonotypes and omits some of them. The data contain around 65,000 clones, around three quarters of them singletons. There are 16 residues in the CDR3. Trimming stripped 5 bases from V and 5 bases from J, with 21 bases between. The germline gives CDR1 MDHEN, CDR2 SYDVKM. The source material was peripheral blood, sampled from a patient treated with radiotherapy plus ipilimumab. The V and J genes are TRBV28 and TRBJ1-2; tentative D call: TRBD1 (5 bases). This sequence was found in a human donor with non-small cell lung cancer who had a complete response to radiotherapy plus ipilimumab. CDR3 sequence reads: CASSGRTTPSGYGYTF. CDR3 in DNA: TGTGCCAGCAGTGGCAGGACAACACCATCAGGATATGGCTACACCTTC.